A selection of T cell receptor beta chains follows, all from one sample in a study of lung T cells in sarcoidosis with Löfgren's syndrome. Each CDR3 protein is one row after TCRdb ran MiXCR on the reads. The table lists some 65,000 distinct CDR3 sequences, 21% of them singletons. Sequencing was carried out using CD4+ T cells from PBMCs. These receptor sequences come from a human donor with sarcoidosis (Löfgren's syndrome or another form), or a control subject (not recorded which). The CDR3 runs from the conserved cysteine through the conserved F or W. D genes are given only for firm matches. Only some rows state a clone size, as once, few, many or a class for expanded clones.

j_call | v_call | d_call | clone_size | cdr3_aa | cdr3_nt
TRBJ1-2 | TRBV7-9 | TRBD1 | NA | CASSSSRTGRYGYTF | TGTGCCAGCAGCTCCAGCAGGACAGGGCGGTATGGCTACACCTTC
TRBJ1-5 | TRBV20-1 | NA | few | CSAADGGYSNQPQHF | TGCAGTGCTGCGGACGGGGGTTATAGCAATCAGCCCCAGCATTTT
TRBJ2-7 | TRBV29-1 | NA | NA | CSVRDASSYEQYF | TGCAGCGTCAGGGACGCCAGCTCCTACGAGCAGTACTTC
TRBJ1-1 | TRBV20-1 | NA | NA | CSAREGAGSHTEAFF | TGCAGTGCTAGAGAGGGCGCAGGGTCGCACACTGAAGCTTTCTTT
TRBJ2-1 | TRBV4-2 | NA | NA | CASSQVAVSYNEQFF | TGTGCCAGCAGCCAAGTAGCGGTCTCCTACAATGAGCAGTTCTTC
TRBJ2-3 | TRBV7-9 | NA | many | CASSSGGGTQYF | TGTGCCAGCAGCTCCGGCGGAGGTACGCAGTATTTT
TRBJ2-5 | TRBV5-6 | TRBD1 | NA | CASSWVRQGRETQYF | TGTGCCAGCAGCTGGGTACGACAGGGACGAGAGACCCAGTACTTC
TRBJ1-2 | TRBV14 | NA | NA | CASSRTYGHTF | TGTGCCAGCAGCCGAACGTATGGCCACACCTTC
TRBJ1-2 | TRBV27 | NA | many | CASSLLEGGGRYTF | TGTGCCAGCAGTCTCCTCGAGGGGGGAGGAAGGTACACCTTC
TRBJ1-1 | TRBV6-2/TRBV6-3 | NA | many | CASKSHENTEAFF | TGTGCCAGCAAGTCACATGAAAACACTGAAGCTTTCTTT
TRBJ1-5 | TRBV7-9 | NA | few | CASSFGGVNQPQHF | TGTGCCAGCAGCTTCGGGGGTGTCAATCAGCCCCAGCATTTT
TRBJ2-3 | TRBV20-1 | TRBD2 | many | CSANSGSANTQYF | TGCAGTGCAAATAGCGGGAGTGCAAATACGCAGTATTTT
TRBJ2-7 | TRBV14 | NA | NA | CASSPLGLSYEQYF | TGTGCCAGCAGCCCCCTCGGTCTTTCCTACGAGCAGTACTTC
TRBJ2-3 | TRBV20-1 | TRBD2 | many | CSAPTSGRDTQYF | TGCAGTGCCCCGACTAGCGGGAGGGATACGCAGTATTTT
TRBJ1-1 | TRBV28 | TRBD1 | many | CASSLTGTGVTEAFF | TGTGCCAGCAGTTTAACCGGGACAGGGGTCACTGAAGCTTTCTTT
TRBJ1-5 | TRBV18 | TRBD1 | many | CASSMDRISNQPQHF | TGTGCCAGCTCAATGGACAGGATTAGCAATCAGCCCCAGCATTTT
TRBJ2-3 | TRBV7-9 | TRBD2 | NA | CASSQGLAAFTDTQYF | TGTGCCAGCAGCCAGGGACTAGCGGCCTTCACAGATACGCAGTATTTT
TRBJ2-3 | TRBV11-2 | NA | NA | CASRDWADTQYF | TGTGCCAGCAGGGATTGGGCAGATACGCAGTATTTT
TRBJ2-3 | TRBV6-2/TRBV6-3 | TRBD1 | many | CASSYSGTGVSTDTQYF | TGTGCCAGCAGTTACTCCGGGACAGGTGTGAGCACAGATACGCAGTATTTT
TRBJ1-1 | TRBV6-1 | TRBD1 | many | CASNQGATEAFF | TGTGCCAGCAACCAGGGGGCCACTGAAGCTTTCTTT
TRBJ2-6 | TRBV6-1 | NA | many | CASRGNGANVLTF | TGTGCCAGCCGGGGGAACGGGGCCAACGTCCTGACTTTC
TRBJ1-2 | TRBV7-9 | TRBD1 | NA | CASSSRTGNYGYTF | TGTGCCAGCAGCTCCCGGACAGGGAACTATGGCTACACCTTC
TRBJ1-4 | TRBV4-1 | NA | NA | CASSQGERVANEKLFF | TGCGCCAGCAGCCAAGGGGAGCGGGTTGCTAATGAAAAACTGTTTTTT
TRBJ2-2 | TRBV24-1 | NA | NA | CATSESRGSRELFF | TGTGCCACCAGTGAGTCCAGGGGTAGCCGGGAGCTGTTTTTT
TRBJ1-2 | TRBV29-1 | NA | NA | CSVGALGTTNYGYTF | TGCAGCGTTGGGGCCCTCGGGACAACCAACTATGGCTACACCTTC
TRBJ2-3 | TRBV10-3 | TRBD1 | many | CAISESGQGELYF | TGTGCCATCAGTGAGTCTGGGCAGGGGGAATTGTATTTT
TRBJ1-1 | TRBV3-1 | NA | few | CASSQGNLLRSTEAFF | TGTGCCAGCAGCCAAGGGAACCTCCTGAGAAGCACTGAAGCTTTCTTT
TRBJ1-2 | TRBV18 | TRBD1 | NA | CASSPDPGTGYGYTF | TGTGCCAGCTCACCGGATCCCGGGACAGGGTATGGCTACACCTTC
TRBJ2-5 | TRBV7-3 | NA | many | CASTLAPQTQYF | TGTGCCAGCACCCTTGCTCCTCAGACCCAGTACTTC
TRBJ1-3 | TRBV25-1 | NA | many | CASSDPGRRNTIYF | TGTGCCAGCAGTGATCCGGGTCGGAGAAACACCATATATTTT
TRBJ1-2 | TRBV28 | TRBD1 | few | CASSWGTVYDGYTF | TGTGCCAGCAGTTGGGGGACAGTCTACGATGGCTACACCTTC
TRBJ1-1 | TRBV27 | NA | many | CASSAGGGQANTEAFF | TGTGCCAGCAGTGCGGGGGGTGGACAAGCGAACACTGAAGCTTTCTTT
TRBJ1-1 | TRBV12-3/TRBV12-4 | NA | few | CASTRTTLNTEAFF | TGTGCCAGCACTAGGACTACTTTGAACACTGAAGCTTTCTTT
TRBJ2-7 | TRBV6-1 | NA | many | CASSYTRVSSYEQYF | TGTGCCAGCAGTTATACGAGGGTCAGTTCCTACGAGCAGTACTTC
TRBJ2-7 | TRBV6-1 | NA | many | CASSRDGYEQYF | TGTGCCAGCAGTCGGGACGGCTACGAGCAGTACTTC
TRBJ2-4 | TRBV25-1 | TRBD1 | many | CASRGQGFMNIQYF | TGTGCCAGCAGGGGACAGGGCTTTATGAACATTCAGTACTTC
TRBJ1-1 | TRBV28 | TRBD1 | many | CASSWRRTGGIMNTEAFF | TGTGCCAGCAGTTGGAGAAGGACAGGGGGGATCATGAACACTGAAGCTTTCTTT
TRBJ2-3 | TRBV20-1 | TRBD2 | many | CSARRDRRSGGRTDTQYF | TGCAGTGCTAGAAGGGACAGGCGTAGCGGGGGGCGCACAGATACGCAGTATTTT
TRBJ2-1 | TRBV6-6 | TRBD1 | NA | CARSLGQGVYNEQFF | TGTGCCCGCAGTTTGGGACAGGGTGTGTACAATGAGCAGTTCTTC
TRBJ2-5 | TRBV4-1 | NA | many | CASSHPLEETQYF | TGCGCCAGCAGCCACCCCCTTGAGGAGACCCAGTACTTC
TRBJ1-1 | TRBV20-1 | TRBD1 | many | CSADDRGYMKNTEAFF | TGCAGTGCAGACGACAGGGGGTACATGAAGAACACTGAAGCTTTCTTT
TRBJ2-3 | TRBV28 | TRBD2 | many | CASSLKSPLAGPTDTQYF | TGTGCCAGCAGTTTAAAGTCCCCCTTAGCGGGACCCACAGATACGCAGTATTTT
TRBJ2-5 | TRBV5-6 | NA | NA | CASSLPKDSRVETQYF | TGTGCCAGCAGCCTACCCAAGGACTCCAGGGTAGAGACCCAGTACTTC
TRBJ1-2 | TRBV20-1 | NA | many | CSVHPGGVYGYTF | TGCAGTGTCCACCCGGGGGGGGTTTATGGCTACACCTTC
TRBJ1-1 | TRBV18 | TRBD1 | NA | CASSPLGQGYGEAFF | TGTGCCAGCTCACCACTCGGACAGGGGTACGGTGAAGCTTTCTTT
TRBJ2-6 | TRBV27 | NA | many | CASRKRGAGANVLTF | TGTGCCAGCAGAAAGAGGGGAGCTGGGGCCAACGTCCTGACTTTC
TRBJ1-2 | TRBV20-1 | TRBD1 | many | CSASYPRQGGNYGYTF | TGCAGTGCTAGCTACCCCCGACAGGGAGGAAACTATGGCTACACCTTC
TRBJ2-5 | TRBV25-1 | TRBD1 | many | CASSDKTGSETQYF | TGTGCCAGCAGTGATAAGACAGGGAGCGAGACCCAGTACTTC
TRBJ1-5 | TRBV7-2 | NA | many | CASSLDGRADIQPQHF | TGTGCCAGCAGCTTAGACGGCAGGGCAGACATTCAGCCCCAGCATTTT
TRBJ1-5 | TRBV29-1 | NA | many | CSARQGNQPQHF | TGCAGTGCTCGCCAGGGGAATCAGCCCCAGCATTTT
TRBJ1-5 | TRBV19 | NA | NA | CASSPPARNQPQHF | TGTGCCAGTAGTCCCCCCGCTCGCAATCAGCCCCAGCATTTT